Each of the 27 T cell receptor beta chains below was sequenced from the same sample in a study of T cell clonality in common variable immunodeficiency. Findings of the study overall: In common variable immunodeficiency, TCR beta chains reportedly carried fewer deletions and N-nucleotide insertions.

The table came from immunoSEQ multiplex PCR; TCRdb's copy has only in-frame clones and leaves some out. Listed here are 25,000 to 30,000 clones without any singletons, the top ten holding approximately 3.1%. Their antigen targets remain unknown. The specimen sequenced was peripheral blood mononuclear cells. The receptors originated from a human donor with common variable immunodeficiency.

This clone was seen a handful of times. The read terminates 3 residues before the CDR3 end, so the remaining end is supplied by the germline J gene. The chain carries TRBV2 and TRBJ2-5; a weak D match, TRBD1 (6 bases). The CDR3 is 14 residues long. The V gene's germline CDR1 is SNHLY and CDR2 FYNNEI. V was pared by 3 bases and J by 5 bases, with 13 bases between. CDR3 protein: CASSETLRGETQYF. The covered CDR3 bases are TGTGCCAGCAGTGAGACCCTGAGGGGGGAGACC. Filled out from reference TRBV2 and TRBJ2-5, the complete variable domain reads EPEVTQTPSHQVTQMGQEVILRCVPISNHLYFYWYRQILGQKVEFLVSFYNNEISEKSEIFDDQFSVERPDGSNFTLKIRSTKLEDSAMYFCASSETLRGETQYFGPGTRLLVL.

Note on this clone: The read terminates 3 residues ahead of where the CDR3 ends, so the germline J gene completes it. The rearrangement links TRBV2 to TRBJ2-3, with 8 nucleotides matching TRBD1. The ends lost 8 bases at V and 6 bases at J; junction bases unmatched: 10. The germline gives CDR1 SNHLY, CDR2 FYNNEI. The CDR3 sequence is 14 residues long. CDR3 DNA (partial): TGTGCCAGCGCCGGGCAGGGGGCGGGGGATACG. Translation: CASAGQGAGDT. The whole CDR3 is CASAGQGAGDTQYF.

This clone was seen repeatedly, ten times or more. The CDR3 extends 3 residues past the end of the read, so its final part is completed from the germline J gene. This chain links TRBV18 with TRBJ2-5; 11 bases are a match to TRBD1. The V gene end was trimmed by 4 bases and the J gene end by 4 bases; junction bases not matched to a gene: 5. Looked up from germline, CDR1 is KGHSH and CDR2 is LQKENI. The length of the CDR3 is 15 residues. The CDR3 spells CASSRKDRGPETQYF. The sequenced part of the CDR3 DNA is TGTGCCAGCTCACGAAAGGACAGGGGGCCAGAGACC.

This clone was seen only a few times. The read ends 3 residues early relative to the CDR3; the germline J gene fills the gap. The V gene is TRBV19, the J gene TRBJ2-5; 8 nucleotides match TRBD1. CDR3 size: 15 residues. V shed 7 bases and J 4 bases; nucleotides not matched to a gene: 11. Germline V lookup: CDR1 LNHDA, CDR2 SQIVND (reference sequence). CDR3 bases read: TGTGCCAGTAACGAAGGACAGGGATGGTCAGAGACC. It translates to CASNEGQGWSET. The whole CDR3 reads CASNEGQGWSETQYF.

This clone has just a few counts. The CDR3 extends 3 residues past the end of the read, so its final part is completed from the germline J gene. The gene calls are TRBV5-1 and TRBJ2-5; D may match TRBD1 or TRBD2 (5 bases each). Trimming stripped 7 bases from V and 3 bases from J, with 10 bases between. The length of the CDR3 is 12 residues. Germline CDR1 reads SGHRS; CDR2 reads YFSETQ. CDR3 DNA, as far as it was read: TGCGCCAGCCGCCGAGGGGAAGAGACC. This sequence encodes CASRRGEET. The entire CDR3 protein reads CASRRGEETQYF.

On this clone: With the read ending 3 residues before the CDR3 end, the germline J gene is used to fill in that end. V and J are TRBV7-2 and TRBJ2-5, with 10 bases that match TRBD1. Germline values: CDR1 SGHTA, CDR2 FQGNSA. With V trimmed by 4 bases and J by 5 bases, 7 bases remained unmatched. The CDR3 covers 15 residues. The sequenced CDR3 bases are TGTGCCAGCAGCTCCCCGGGACAGGGGTTCGAGACC. Amino acid sequence: CASSSPGQGFET. The entire CDR3 sequence reads CASSSPGQGFETQYF.

This clone came up many times. The read finishes 3 residues shy of the CDR3 end, and the germline J gene is used to complete it. The V call is TRBV20-1, the J call TRBJ2-7, with a possible D match to TRBD1 (5 bases). Germline V gene lookup returns CDR1 DFQATT and CDR2 SNEGSKA (reference sequence). Trimming pared 5 bases from V and 4 bases from J, leaving 15 bases between. The CDR3 consists of 13 residues. CDR3 DNA, as far as it was read: TGCAGTGCTTCACGATTTGACAGTTACGAG. Translating it yields CSASRFDSYE. The entire CDR3 is CSASRFDSYEQYF.

Points on this clone: The sequenced fragment ends 3 residues before the CDR3 boundary, so the rest is inferred from the germline J gene. This chain uses TRBV11-2 with TRBJ2-7; D remains unclear. This CDR3 contains 15 residues. Germline V gives CDR1 SGHAT, CDR2 FQNNGV. Trimming left V 7 bases short and J 0 bases short, with 16 bases between. The part of the CDR3 DNA that was read is TGTGCCAGCACCTCCGGTCCGTTACCCTCCTACGAG. As protein: CASTSGPLPSYE. The whole CDR3 protein reads CASTSGPLPSYEQYF.

This clone was counted only a few times. The read gets to within 3 residues of the CDR3 end, and the germline J gene fills in the rest. The genes are TRBV2 and TRBJ1-6; D remains ambiguous. From germline, CDR1 is SNHLY and CDR2 FYNNEI. V was pared by 5 bases and J by 1 base, with 12 bases between. The CDR3 totals 16 residues. The chain's CDR3 is CASSFGDGSYNSPLHF. CDR3 bases read: TGTGCCAGCAGTTTCGGGGATGGGTCCTATAATTCACCC.

This clone has ten or more counts. With the read ending 3 residues before the CDR3 end, the germline J gene is used to fill in that end. This sequence joins TRBV20-1 and TRBJ1-2, with 7 bases lining up with TRBD1. The CDR3 runs to 17 residues. V gave up 6 bases and J gave up 4 bases; unmatched junction bases: 20. Germline CDR1 is DFQATT and CDR2 is SNEGSKA (reference sequence). This CDR3 reads CSAKGLGDSEGGYGYTF. The part of the CDR3 DNA that was read is TGCAGTGCAAAAGGGCTCGGGGACAGCGAAGGGGGCTATGGC.

In its sample, this clone was seen a few times. The read stops 3 residues short of the end of the CDR3; the missing end is completed from the germline J gene. The chain links TRBV19 to TRBJ2-2; 9 bases are a match to TRBD2. J was trimmed by 4 bases and V by 1 base; bases with no gene match: 4. The CDR3 sequence is 16 residues long. Germline lookup yields CDR1 LNHDA and CDR2 SQIVND (reference sequence). Partial CDR3 DNA: TGTGCCAGTAGTATAGCTGCGGGGGGGCCCACCGGGGAG. The encoded protein is CASSIAAGGPTGE. The complete CDR3 sequence is CASSIAAGGPTGELFF. The full variable domain, its missing parts supplied by reference TRBV19 and TRBJ2-2, is DGGITQSPKYLFRKEGQNVTLSCEQNLNHDAMYWYRQDPGQGLRLIYYSQIVNDFQKGDIAEGYSVSREKKESFPLTVTSAQKNPTAFYLCASSIAAGGPTGELFFGEGSRLTVL.

This clone was detected a few times. The sequenced fragment ends 3 residues before the CDR3 boundary, so the rest is inferred from the germline J gene. This chain joins TRBV7-2 and TRBJ2-1; TRBD2 aligns across 9 bases. Germline V gene sequence: CDR1 SGHTA, CDR2 FQGNSA. The V gene end was trimmed by 5 bases and the J gene end by 9 bases; junction bases not matched to a gene: 11. The CDR3 loop spans 15 amino acids. CDR3 DNA, as far as it was read: TGTGCCAGCAGCCCCTCGGGCGGGGGGGCCCCTGAG. This encodes CASSPSGGGAPE. The complete CDR3 reads CASSPSGGGAPEQFF.

This clone was seen a handful of times. The missing CDR3 end, 3 residues past where the read stops, is filled in from the germline J gene. The gene calls are TRBV7-6 and TRBJ2-7; D remains ambiguous. Per germline, CDR1 SGHVS and CDR2 FNYEAQ. V was shortened by 1 base and J by 0 bases, with 10 bases between the two germline ends. This CDR3 spans 15 amino acids. CDR3 DNA (partial): TGTGCCAGCAGCTTAGATGAGGTTTCCTCCTACGAG. Translation gives CASSLDEVSSYE. The full CDR3 reads CASSLDEVSSYEQYF.

This clone turned up a few times. The CDR3 extends 3 residues past the end of the read, so its final part is completed from the germline J gene. The chain recombines TRBV18 with TRBJ1-2, with D possibly TRBD1 on 5 matching bases. The CDR3 covers 15 residues. Per the germline V gene, CDR1 is KGHSH and CDR2 is LQKENI. Trimming left V 3 bases short and J 0 bases short, with 11 bases between. This CDR3 is CASSPGQEANYGYTF. The covered CDR3 bases are TGTGCCAGCTCACCCGGACAAGAAGCTAACTATGGC. Using reference TRBV18 and TRBJ1-2 for the parts outside the CDR3, the full variable domain is NAGVMQNPRHLVRRRGQEARLRCSPMKGHSHVYWYRQLPEEGLKFMVYLQKENIIDESGMPKERFSAEFPKEGPSILRIQQVVRGDSAAYFCASSPGQEANYGYTFGSGTRLTVV.

This clone was found a few times. From the germline J gene comes the end of the CDR3, since the read stops 3 residues before it. The chain is built from TRBV30 and TRBJ2-5, with D possibly TRBD2 on 6 matching bases. The CDR3 runs to 13 residues. The germline V gene encodes CDR1 GTSNPN and CDR2 SVGIG (reference sequence). V shed 3 bases and J shed 5 bases, with 13 bases lying between them. CDR3 amino acids: CAWSFTSLETQYF. The sequenced CDR3 bases are TGTGCCTGGAGCTTTACTAGCTTGGAGACC.

Note on this clone: The CDR3 end falls 3 residues outside the read, so it is completed with the germline J gene. This chain connects TRBV5-1 to TRBJ2-7; 8 nucleotides align to TRBD1. The CDR3 covers 13 residues. CDR1 and CDR2 from the germline V gene are SGHRS and YFSETQ. Trimming removed 4 bases from V and 3 bases from J; junction bases left unmatched: 3. CDR3 sequence: CASSTGQGYEQYF. The covered CDR3 bases are TGCGCCAGCAGCACAGGACAGGGCTACGAG.

This clone was recorded many times. The read ends 3 residues shy of where the CDR3 ends; the end is completed using the germline J gene. J is TRBJ1-4 and V is TRBV5-1, with D unclear. Germline values: CDR1 SGHRS, CDR2 YFSETQ. The V end lost 4 bases, the J end lost 1 base, and 8 bases lay between the germline ends. This CDR3 region has 14 residues. CDR3 DNA, as far as it was read: TGCGCCAGCAGCCCGACGGGAACTAATGAAAAA. This codes for CASSPTGTNEK. The full CDR3 is CASSPTGTNEKLFF.

This clone has a handful of counts. Read coverage stops 3 residues before the CDR3 terminus; the germline J gene supplies the remainder. The rearrangement joins TRBV5-6 to TRBJ1-1; no reliable D call. Germline values: CDR1 SGHDT, CDR2 YYEEEE. V dropped 1 base and J dropped 0 bases, with 4 bases sitting between them. The CDR3 has 13 amino acids. This CDR3 is CASSLPVNTEAFF. The covered CDR3 bases are TGTGCCAGCAGCTTGCCAGTGAACACTGAA.

This clone was observed a handful of times. The read halts 3 residues ahead of the CDR3 end, with the missing end drawn from the germline J gene. The chain joins TRBV7-9 to TRBJ2-5, with 9 bases lining up with TRBD2. The V gene end was trimmed by 4 bases and the J gene end by 4 bases; junction bases not matched to a gene: 7. In germline, CDR1 is SEHNR, CDR2 FQNEAQ (reference sequence). The CDR3 is 15 amino acids. The sequenced part of the CDR3 DNA is TGTGCCAGCAGCTCGCGGGGGGGCGTGGGAGAGACC. It translates to CASSSRGGVGET. The complete CDR3 reads CASSSRGGVGETQYF.

As concerns this clone: The read comes to an end 3 residues before the CDR3 does, leaving the germline J gene to fill in the end. This chain links TRBV20-1 with TRBJ2-7; the match to TRBD1 covers 9 bases. The CDR3 contains 14 residues. Germline loops: CDR1 DFQATT, CDR2 SNEGSKA (reference sequence). J was trimmed by 2 bases and V by 3 bases; bases with no gene match: 5. CDR3 DNA, as far as it was read: TGCAGTGCTAGCCGGGACAGGGTCACCTACGAG. This codes for CSASRDRVTYE. The CDR3 in full is CSASRDRVTYEQYF.

About this clone itself: The missing CDR3 end, 3 residues past where the read stops, is filled in from the germline J gene. The J gene is TRBJ2-7, the V gene TRBV20-1, with D possibly being TRBD1 or TRBD2 (6 bases each). CDR1 is DFQATT and CDR2 is SNEGSKA in the germline V gene (reference sequence). The CDR3 is 16 residues long. V shed 0 bases and J shed 6 bases, with 21 bases lying between them. The CDR3 spells CSARDVLQGQEGEQYF. The part of the CDR3 DNA that was read is TGCAGTGCTAGAGATGTCTTGCAGGGGCAGGAGGGCGAG.

This clone was observed at least ten times. The missing CDR3 end, 3 residues past where the read stops, is filled in from the germline J gene. The rearrangement uses TRBV19 and TRBJ1-6, with 9 bases identical to TRBD1. The germline gives CDR1 LNHDA, CDR2 SQIVND (reference sequence). This CDR3 has 15 residues. Trimming cost V 3 bases and J 5 bases; bases outside gene matches: 2. This CDR3 reads CASSMGQGHNSPLHF. CDR3 DNA (partial): TGTGCCAGTAGTATGGGACAGGGCCATAATTCACCC.

Regarding this clone: Compared with germline, one end of the junction differs, possibly owing to a read error. Read coverage stops 3 residues before the CDR3 terminus; the germline J gene supplies the remainder. The gene calls are TRBV7-2 and TRBJ1-6; 7 bases line up with TRBD1. The CDR3 has 15 amino acids. In germline, CDR1 is SGHTA, CDR2 FQGNSA. CDR3 DNA (partial): TGTCCCAGCAGCCCACAGGGGACACGATCGGCACCC. Translated: CPSSPQGTRSAP. The entire CDR3 reads CPSSPQGTRSAPLHF.

This clone was seen more than once but under ten times. The read terminates 3 residues ahead of where the CDR3 ends, so the germline J gene completes it. The chain uses TRBV7-8 and TRBJ1-1; D not certain. Per the germline V gene, CDR1 is SGHVS and CDR2 is FQNEAQ. This CDR3 is 14 amino acids long. Trimming removed 3 bases at V and 1 base at J, with 9 bases between. The CDR3: CASSFGEPNTEAFF. The DNA read from the CDR3 is TGTGCCAGCAGCTTCGGGGAACCGAACACTGAA. The full variable domain, completed using reference TRBV7-8 and TRBJ1-1, is GAGVSQSPRYKVAKRGQDVALRCDPISGHVSLFWYQQALGQGPEFLTYFQNEAQLDKSGLPSDRFFAERPEGSVSTLKIQRTQQEDSAVYLCASSFGEPNTEAFFGQGTRLTVV.

This clone was observed many times. The read comes to an end 3 residues before the CDR3 does, leaving the germline J gene to fill in the end. The rearrangement uses TRBV28 and TRBJ1-2, with 9 bases aligning to TRBD1. Germline-derived CDR1 and CDR2 are MDHEN and SYDVKM. This CDR3 has 14 residues. With V trimmed by 6 bases and J by 2 bases, 4 bases remained unmatched. The part of the CDR3 DNA that was read is TGTGCCAGCAGGCCCGGGACAGGGAACTATGGC. Its translation is CASRPGTGNYG. The entire CDR3 is CASRPGTGNYGYTF.

The sample holds a few counts of this clone. The CDR3 is cut off 3 residues early in the read; its end comes from the germline J gene. This chain connects TRBV19 to TRBJ1-4, with unresolved D. Germline loops: CDR1 LNHDA, CDR2 SQIVND (reference sequence). Trimming pared 5 bases from V and 5 bases from J, leaving 15 bases between. This CDR3 contains 15 residues. CDR3 sequence: CASSLAQFQNEKLFF. The sequenced part of the CDR3 DNA is TGTGCCAGTAGTCTCGCTCAGTTCCAAAATGAAAAA. The complete variable domain, with remaining parts taken from reference TRBV19 and TRBJ1-4, reads DGGITQSPKYLFRKEGQNVTLSCEQNLNHDAMYWYRQDPGQGLRLIYYSQIVNDFQKGDIAEGYSVSREKKESFPLTVTSAQKNPTAFYLCASSLAQFQNEKLFFGSGTQLSVL.

There are a few counts of this clone. The CDR3 bases that were read are TGTGCCAGCAGGTATACAGGGGGCCCGTGGGATGAG. Amino acids: CASRYTGGPWDE. The complete CDR3 protein is CASRYTGGPWDEQFF. The J gene is TRBJ2-1, the V gene TRBV2, with TRBD1 matching over 9 bases. With the read ending 3 residues before the CDR3 end, the germline J gene is used to fill in that end. The length of the CDR3 is 15 residues. After removal of 6 bases from V and 8 bases from J, the junction contained 11 bases not matched to a gene. Germline V CDR1 and CDR2: SNHLY, FYNNEI.